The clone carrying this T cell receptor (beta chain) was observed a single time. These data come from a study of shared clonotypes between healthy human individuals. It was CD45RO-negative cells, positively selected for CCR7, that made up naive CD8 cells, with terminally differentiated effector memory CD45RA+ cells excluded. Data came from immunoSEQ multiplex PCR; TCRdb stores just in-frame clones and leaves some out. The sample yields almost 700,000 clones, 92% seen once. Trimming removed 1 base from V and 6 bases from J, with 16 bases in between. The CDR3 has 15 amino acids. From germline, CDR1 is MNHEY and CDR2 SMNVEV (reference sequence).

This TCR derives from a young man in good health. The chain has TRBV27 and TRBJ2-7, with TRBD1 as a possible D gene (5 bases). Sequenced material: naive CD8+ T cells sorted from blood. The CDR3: CASSLLGPGSVEQYF. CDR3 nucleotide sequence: TGTGCCAGCAGTTTATTGGGGCCAGGAAGTGTCGAGCAGTACTTC.